This T cell receptor (beta chain) was recorded in a study of Ad26.COV2.S vaccination and SARS-CoV-2 variants (dated by TCRdb to the early 2020s). General notes on the study: Donors in the vaccine arm were drawn from COV1001, a phase I-IIa trial of Ad26.COV2.S in healthy adults that was multicentre, randomized, double-blind and placebo-controlled. Participants in the trial were split at random into five groups of five each, receiving low-dose or high-dose Ad26.COV2.S once or twice, or else placebo on both occasions. A total of approximately 30 samples were included in the TCR-sequenced set, comprising 19 Ad26.COV2.S vaccine recipients, 5 placebo recipients and 8 SARS-CoV-2 convalescent individuals. TCRbeta repertoire sequencing was used to assess the specificity and breadth of SARS-CoV-2-reactive T cell receptors after Ad26.COV2.S vaccination. Blinding of investigators to trial group allocation was maintained during experiments and outcome assessment. Ad26.COV2.S was administered intramuscularly at a dose of 5x10^10 or 1x10^11 viral particles, either as one shot or as two shots given 56 days apart.

On this clone: It lacks a known antigen. No base qualities exist here, and no much larger clone lies one base off it.

V is trimmed back by 4 bases and J by 5 bases, and the junction contains 8 bases that no gene match accounts for. The CDR3 has 16 amino acids, counting the end cysteine and phenylalanine. The retained sequence is limited to the CDR3, 48 bases, with the frame set at the first base. The germline V gene provides CDR1 WSHSY and CDR2 SAAADI. Per the publication, the treatment or condition label means: about 20 received Ad26.COV2.S at low or high dose, single or two shots; 5 received placebo; per-sample allocation not given. Repertoires of vaccine and placebo recipients were sequenced from samples collected on day 63 after the first injection. In Cohort 1b, about two dozen adults aged 18-55 years were enrolled at a single site in Boston, USA, between 29 July and 7 August 2020. Ad26.COV2.S consisted of a replication-incompetent adenovirus type 26 vector by which a prefusion-stabilized SARS-CoV-2 spike protein from the original Wuhan strain was expressed.

The paper's findings and limits, for the study overall: It was noted by the authors that total T cell responses may have been underestimated by the TCR breadth and depth analyses. Spike-specific TCR breadth was higher in Ad26.COV2.S recipients than in placebo recipients (P = 0.0014). Vaccine and placebo recipients had similar non-spike TCR breadth, a finding consistent with the vaccine containing only spike. After vaccination, substantial breadth of spike-specific CD8+ and CD4+ T cell responses was reported. The study was not powered to compare responses between vaccine doses or regimens.

The immunoSEQ Assay was used to sequence TCRbeta CDR3 regions. After extraction, genomic DNA underwent amplification by bias-controlled multiplex PCR, followed by high-throughput sequencing. The authors' analysis ran thus. To quantify the absolute abundance of every unique TCRbeta CDR3 region, sequences were collapsed and filtered. Usable DNA was measured by amplifying reference genes present in all nucleated cells, and TCRbeta template counts were normalized to that usable DNA to estimate T cell fraction. Repertoire TCRs were annotated as SARS-CoV-2-specific when V gene, CDR3 amino acid sequence and J gene were exactly matched to a known reactive TCR set. MIRA supplied the reference SARS-CoV-2 TCR set, which was filtered for enrichment in COVID-19-positive ImmuneCODE repertoires so that public or cross-reactive TCRs were removed. Using the MIRA antigens, annotated TCRs were further analysed by specific ORF or by position within an ORF. Breadth was defined as annotated unique rearrangements over total unique productive rearrangements; depth was the summed frequency of those rearrangements. Group comparisons of TCR breadth used two-sided Wilcoxon rank-sum tests. Held by TCRdb, this immuneACCESS table contains in-frame sequences only and omits some clones. Under half of the omission traces to an unresolved V gene where checked; the cause of the rest is unknown. That table gives V, J and clone size, and the DNA gave D and trimming. This sample lists a few hundred thousand clones; 88% were detected once. Less than 4.5% of the sample belongs to the ten largest clones.

This sequence originates from a person aged 18-65 years who received the Ad26.COV2.S COVID-19 vaccine or a placebo. The material was peripheral blood, obtained in a trial of Ad26.COV2.S vaccine versus placebo. The chain uses TRBV10-2 and TRBJ1-4, with 9 middle bases fitting TRBD1. The CDR3 reads CASSVTTGGPNEKLFF. The DNA is TGCGCCAGCAGTGTCACTACAGGGGGCCCCAATGAAAAACTGTTTTTT.